This TCR beta chain was documented in a study of cytomegalovirus exposure and HLA in healthy donors. On the study more broadly: Most genotyped donors, about 81% of more than 300, had Caucasian-associated genetic ancestry. Findings and caveats of the study: The study listed under 200 cytomegalovirus-associated TCR beta chains. 87-base-pair reads could not separate some V segments, including TRBV6-2 and TRBV6-3.

Researchers ran the PCR with 60 Vbeta and 13 Jbeta primers. Methods used by the authors: Among the unique TCR beta chains that a later analysis counted, 80 million to 100 million in all, about 10 million were shared. Produced via immunoSEQ multiplex PCR; TCRdb's table is partial and in-frame only. The V and J calls and the clone size are those of that table, but D and trimming were determined from the DNA. Found here are 80,000 or so clones, around 60% of them singletons; the top ten hold more than 5%. The V end lost 2 bases, the J end lost 0 bases, and 10 bases lay between the germline ends. The germline CDR1 and CDR2 sequences are MNHEY and SVGAGI. The CDR3 spans 15 residues. In regard to this clone: Its specificity is unknown.

The chain recombines TRBV6-5 with TRBJ2-5; D gene uncertain. This receptor was identified in a man aged 25 to 40 in good health and CMV-seropositive. The specimen sequenced was PBMCs. DNA of the CDR3: TGTGCCAGCAGTTACGGGCAGGCGTACCAAGAGACCCAGTACTTC. Translated, it gives CASSYGQAYQETQYF.